This T cell receptor (beta chain) was sequenced during a study of T cells after yellow fever vaccination (dated by TCRdb to about 2019). Background for the entire study: The SMART-Seq v4 Ultra Low Input RNA kit was used to prepare libraries from fractions with low cell numbers. Two healthy male donors, one aged 18 to 30 and one aged 30 to 40 years, made up the cohort. Bulk TCR alpha and beta repertoires were sequenced longitudinally to track T-cell clones before and after primary and booster YFV17D yellow fever vaccination. Blood was drawn at multiple timepoints before and after primary and secondary immunization, with bulk PBMC replicates and cell subsets isolated.

The sample's treatment or condition label, decoded: live attenuated yellow fever vaccine strain. PBMCs were isolated from peripheral blood using a standard Ficoll-Paque protocol. CD4 and CD8 T-cell fractions were isolated with Dynabeads CD4 and CD8 positive selection kits. TriZol was used to extract RNA from bulk PBMCs, from CD4 and CD8 fractions, and from dextramer-positive and dextramer-negative fractions. This sample was sequenced with an Illumina NovaSeq 6000. TCR cDNA was synthesized by 5'RACE template switching, which introduced a universal primer site and unique molecular identifiers. Priming of cDNA synthesis was performed from both the TCR alpha and TCR beta constant segments. Library amplification involved two PCR steps, and the second step added sample barcodes and sequencing adapters. Sequencing of libraries was done on Illumina HiSeq 2500 (2x100 bp) or NovaSeq (2x150 bp). As for the original processing: MIGEC handled demultiplexing of reads and collapsing into UMI consensus sequences, while MiXCR performed V(D)J alignment. Vaccine-responding clonotypes were defined with edgeR using replicate PBMC samples, requiring FDR below 0.01 and a log2 fold change above 5 up to day 15. Bulk clonotypes were assigned CD4 or CD8 identity according to which sequenced CD4 or CD8 repertoire held them at higher abundance. The public reads were reanalyzed by TCRdb: fastp trimming at Q25, MiXCR alignment, in-frame beta chains only. Rows with a matching CDR3 protein are joined into one entry that keeps the most common DNA and genes. Here the V and J calls rest on TCRdb's processing, not on the authors' analysis. For this sample there are some 170,000 distinct CDR3 sequences; roughly a tenth appear just once. Approximately 35% of the sample lies in the top ten.

Trimming removed 1 base from V and 4 bases from J, leaving 13 bases between the germline ends. The CDR3 runs 14 residues from the cysteine to the phenylalanine. Solely the CDR3 DNA is kept, with 42 bases framed from the first base. Sequences DFQATT (CDR1) and SNEGSKA (CDR2) are obtained from the germline V gene (reference sequence). Details on this clonotype: Which antigen it targets is not known. No per-base quality is available; no much larger clone lies one base away.

The paper as a whole reports these results and caveats: Because only two donors were included in the study, the extent to which the findings can be generalized is limited. Compared with the primary T-cell response, the secondary T-cell response was faster but weaker, reaching its peak on day 5 rather than on day 15. A small share of clonotypes was detected in both CD4 and CD8 compartments, with the overlap likely arising from convergent recombination. After the booster, most of the clones that had expanded following primary vaccination were detected again (roughly 97% of CD4 and 80% to 90% of CD8), which suggests that memory was broadly maintained. Because abundant contaminating clonotypes from the bulk population could be contained in FACS-sorted repertoires, computational filtering was required.

The sequencing here drew on CD8+ T cells sorted from PBMCs, taken 45 days after the yellow fever booster vaccination. The sequence derives from a man aged 18 to 30 who received the YFV17D yellow fever vaccine. The sequence joins TRBV20-1 to TRBJ1-1, with no confident D gene call. The DNA is TGCAGTGCTAGAGGCGGGGATTTGGGCACTGAAGCTTTCTTT. Its coded protein is CSARGGDLGTEAFF.